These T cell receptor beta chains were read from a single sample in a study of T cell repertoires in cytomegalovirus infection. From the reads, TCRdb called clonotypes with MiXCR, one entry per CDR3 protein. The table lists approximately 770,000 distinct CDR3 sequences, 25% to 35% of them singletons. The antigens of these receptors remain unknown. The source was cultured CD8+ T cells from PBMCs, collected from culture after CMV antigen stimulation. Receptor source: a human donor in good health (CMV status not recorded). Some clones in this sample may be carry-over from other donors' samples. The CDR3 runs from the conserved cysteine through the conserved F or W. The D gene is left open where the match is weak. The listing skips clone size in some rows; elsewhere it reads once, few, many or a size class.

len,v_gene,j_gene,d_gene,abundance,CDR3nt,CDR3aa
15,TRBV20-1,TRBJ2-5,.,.,TGCAGTGCTAGAGACGTACAGGCTCGGGGGGAGACCCAGTACTTC,CSARDVQARGETQYF
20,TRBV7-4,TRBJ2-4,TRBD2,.,TGTGCCAGCAGCAGTTCACTAGCGGGGGGGCCCCTGGTGTCCAAAAACATTCAGTACTTC,CASSSSLAGGPLVSKNIQYF
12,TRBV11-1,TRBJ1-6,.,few,TGTGCCAGCAGCCCTTTAGGTTCACCCCTCCACTTT,CASSPLGSPLHF
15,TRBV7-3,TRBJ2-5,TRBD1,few,TGTGCCAGCAGCTCCTGGACAGGGGCGCAAGAGACCCAGTACTTC,CASSSWTGAQETQYF
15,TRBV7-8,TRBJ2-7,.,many,TGTGCCAGCAGCTTTGGCGGTCCGAGCTCCTACGAGCAGTACTTC,CASSFGGPSSYEQYF
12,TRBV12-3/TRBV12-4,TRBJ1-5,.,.,TGTGCCAGCAGTTCCTCCGGTCAGCCCCAGCATTTT,CASSSSGQPQHF
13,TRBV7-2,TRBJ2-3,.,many,TGTGCCAGCAGCTCCTGGATCACAGATACGCAGTATTTT,CASSSWITDTQYF
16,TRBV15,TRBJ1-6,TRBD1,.,TGTGCCACCAGCAGAGATTCAGGGGGTAAGGGTTCACCCCTCCACTTT,CATSRDSGGKGSPLHF
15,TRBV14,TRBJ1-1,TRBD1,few,TGTGCCACCACTCTGACAGGGGATATGAACACTGAAGCTTTCTTT,CATTLTGDMNTEAFF
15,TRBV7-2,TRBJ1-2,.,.,TGTGCCAGCAGCTTTGGACGGCAGGGGAGCTATGGCTACACCTTC,CASSFGRQGSYGYTF
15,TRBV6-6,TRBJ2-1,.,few,TGTGCCAGCAGTACCCGCGCGGGTTCCTACAATGAGCAGTTCTTC,CASSTRAGSYNEQFF
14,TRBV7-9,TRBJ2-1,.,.,TGTGCCAGCCAAGTACGGGGGGCCAGCAATGAGCAGTTCTTC,CASQVRGASNEQFF
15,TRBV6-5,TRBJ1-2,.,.,TGTGCCAGCAGTTACTTTGAAGGGGCAGGGGTAGGCTACACCTTC,CASSYFEGAGVGYTF
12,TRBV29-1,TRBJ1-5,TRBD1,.,TGCAGCGTGCAGGGGGCCAATCAGCCCCAGCATTTT,CSVQGANQPQHF
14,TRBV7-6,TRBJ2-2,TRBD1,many,TGTGCCAGCAGCTTCAGGGGGTTCGGCGGGGAGCTGTTTTTT,CASSFRGFGGELFF
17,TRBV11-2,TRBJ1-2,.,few,TGTGCCAGCAGCCGAGACGATGGGGAGGGGTGGGTCTATGGCTACACCTTC,CASSRDDGEGWVYGYTF
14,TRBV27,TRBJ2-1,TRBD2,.,TGTGCCAGCAGTTTCCGGCGGGGAGGGAATGAGCAGTTCTTC,CASSFRRGGNEQFF
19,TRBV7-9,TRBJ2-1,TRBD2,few,TGTGCCAGCAGCTTAACTAGCGGGGGGGAATTATACTCCTACAATGAGCAGTTCTTC,CASSLTSGGELYSYNEQFF
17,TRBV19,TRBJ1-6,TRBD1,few,TGTGCCAGTAGTATACACACAGGGGACGGCTATAATTCACCCCTCCACTTT,CASSIHTGDGYNSPLHF
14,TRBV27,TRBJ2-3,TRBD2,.,TGTGCCAGCAGGGGACTAGCCCCCACAGATACGCAGTATTTT,CASRGLAPTDTQYF
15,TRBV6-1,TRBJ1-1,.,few,TGTGCCAGCAGTGCCCCGGGACTGGCGGAGGATGAAGCTTTCTTT,CASSAPGLAEDEAFF
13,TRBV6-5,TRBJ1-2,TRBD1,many,TGTGCCAGCAGCCCCGGGACAGGGTACGGCTACACCTTC,CASSPGTGYGYTF
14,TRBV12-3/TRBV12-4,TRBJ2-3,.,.,TGTGCCAGCAGTAGGAGACACCGCACAGATACGCAGTATTTT,CASSRRHRTDTQYF
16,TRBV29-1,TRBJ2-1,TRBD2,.,TGCAGCGTCCGCGAGGGTACTAGCGACCCCTACAATGAGCAGTTCTTC,CSVREGTSDPYNEQFF
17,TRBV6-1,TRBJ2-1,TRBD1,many,TGTGCCAGCAGTCCCGGGACAGGGTACTTTACAGGGAATGAGCAGTTCTTC,CASSPGTGYFTGNEQFF
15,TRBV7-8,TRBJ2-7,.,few,TGTGCCAGCAGCTCAACCGGGGGTTCGGTTGGAGAGCAGTACTTC,CASSSTGGSVGEQYF
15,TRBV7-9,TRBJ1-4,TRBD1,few,TGTGCCAGCAGCGACGGGACAGGCAACAATGAAAAACTGTTTTTT,CASSDGTGNNEKLFF
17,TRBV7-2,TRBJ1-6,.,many,TGTGCCAGCAGCTCCCCAACGGAGGCAGGGTATAATTCACCCCTCCACTTT,CASSSPTEAGYNSPLHF